A selection of T cell receptor beta chains follows, all from one sample in a study of STAT5B mutations in CD4+ large granular lymphocyte leukemia. The assay was immunoSEQ multiplex PCR, and TCRdb's table has in-frame clones only and misses some. In the table there are 20,000 to 25,000 clones, about 81% of which are singletons. The sample taken for sequencing was CD4+ T cells from blood buffy coats. These receptors were obtained from a human donor in good health. CDR3s include the opening cysteine and the closing phenylalanine or tryptophan. The listing skips clone size in some rows; elsewhere it reads once, few, many or a size class.

j_call,v_call,clone_size,cdr3_length,cdr3_aa
TRBJ1-1,TRBV30,-,13,CAWSPTTNTEAFF
TRBJ1-2,TRBV5-1,-,13,CASRDSPNYGYTF
TRBJ2-1,TRBV5-1,-,15,CASSLDGTDYNEQFF
TRBJ2-5,TRBV9,-,15,CASSVGWGNLETQYF
TRBJ2-3,TRBV19,-,16,CASRTPGGGGTDTQYF
TRBJ1-4,TRBV5-1,-,15,CASSLAARANEKLFF
TRBJ2-3,TRBV18,-,14,CASSAGADTDTQYF
TRBJ2-7,TRBV19,-,15,CASSIGAGPNYEQYF
TRBJ1-2,TRBV7-9,-,15,CASSLDQGRHYGYTF
TRBJ1-5,TRBV18,few,13,CASSRGTNQPQHF
TRBJ2-3,TRBV4-3,-,16,CASSQDGRGSTDTQYF
TRBJ2-1,TRBV30,-,12,CAWSTWDGEQFF
TRBJ2-3,TRBV7-3,-,16,CASSLSGGGGGDTQYF
TRBJ1-2,TRBV6-5,-,15,CASSYGEGRGYGYTF
TRBJ2-4,TRBV7-2,-,14,CASTLGQGENIQYF
TRBJ1-5,TRBV28,-,14,CASSSHLKGQPQHF
TRBJ2-3,TRBV6-1,-,15,CASSGWEGKTDTQYF
TRBJ1-3,TRBV15,-,15,CATSHSTGPGNTIYF
TRBJ1-2,TRBV28,-,13,CASSQGQGRGYTF
TRBJ2-5,TRBV19,-,14,CASSDRGQGTTQYF
TRBJ1-5,TRBV10-3,few,16,CAISDADIVGNQPQHF
TRBJ1-1,TRBV28,-,13,CASSINRATEAFF
TRBJ2-3,TRBV11-2,-,15,CASSSQGAATDTQYF
TRBJ1-1,TRBV28,-,14,CASTRGGPNTEAFF
TRBJ1-5,TRBV11-2,-,15,CASSLSGTGFQPQHF
-,TRBV27,-,14,CASNFKGDQYEQYF
TRBJ1-1,TRBV4-2,-,13,CASSPGLFIEAFF
TRBJ2-1,TRBV29-1,-,12,CSAGTWGNEQFF
TRBJ2-7,TRBV5-1,few,14,CASSATGNIHEQYF
TRBJ2-2,TRBV7-2,once,17,CASSLVGTQMNTGELFF
TRBJ1-1,TRBV7-9,-,13,CASIEGMNTEAFF
TRBJ1-1,TRBV7-7,few,13,CASSFLPNTEAFF
TRBJ2-1,TRBV5-5,-,15,CASSLGTSGSNEQFF
TRBJ2-5,TRBV6-1,-,13,CASGIEGVETQYF
TRBJ1-1,TRBV28,once,15,CASSFPGRGETEAFF
TRBJ1-5,TRBV4-3,few,15,CASSQDRGAGQPQHF
TRBJ2-1,TRBV6-1,few,13,CASSLARRDEQFF
TRBJ2-3,TRBV9,-,16,CASSVSSPPGTDTQYF
TRBJ1-1,TRBV7-3,few,13,CASSLQENTEAFF
TRBJ2-4,TRBV5-4,-,16,CASSPGQGVGKNIQYF
TRBJ2-7,TRBV30,-,13,CAWKPGLLYEQYF